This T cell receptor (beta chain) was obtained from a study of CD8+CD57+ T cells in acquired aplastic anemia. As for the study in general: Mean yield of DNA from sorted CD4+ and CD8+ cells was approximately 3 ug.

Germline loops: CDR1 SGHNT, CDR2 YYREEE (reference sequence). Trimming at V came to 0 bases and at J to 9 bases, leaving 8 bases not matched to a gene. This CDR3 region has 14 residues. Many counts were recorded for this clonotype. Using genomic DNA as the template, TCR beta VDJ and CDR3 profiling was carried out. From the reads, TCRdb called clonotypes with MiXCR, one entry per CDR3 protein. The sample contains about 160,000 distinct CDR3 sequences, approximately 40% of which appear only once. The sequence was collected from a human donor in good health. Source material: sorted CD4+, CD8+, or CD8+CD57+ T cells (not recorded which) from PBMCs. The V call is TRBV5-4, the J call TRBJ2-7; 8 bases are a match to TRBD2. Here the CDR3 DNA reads TGTGCCAGCAGCTTGGAAAGCGGGAGTGGGTTGCAGTACTTC. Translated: CASSLESGSGLQYF.